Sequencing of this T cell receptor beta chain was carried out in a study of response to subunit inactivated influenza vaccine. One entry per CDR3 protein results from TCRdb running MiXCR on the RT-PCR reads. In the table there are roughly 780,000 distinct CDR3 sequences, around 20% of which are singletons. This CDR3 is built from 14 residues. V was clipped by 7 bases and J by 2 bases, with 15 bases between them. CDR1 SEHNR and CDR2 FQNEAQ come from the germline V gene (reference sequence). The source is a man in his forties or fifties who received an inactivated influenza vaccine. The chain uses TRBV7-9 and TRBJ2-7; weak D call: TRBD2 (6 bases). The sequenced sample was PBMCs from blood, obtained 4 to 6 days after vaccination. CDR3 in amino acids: CASNMGGSTYEQYF. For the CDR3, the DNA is TGTGCCAGCAACATGGGGGGAAGTACCTACGAGCAGTACTTC.